These 20 T cell receptor beta chains came from one sample sequenced in a study of blood T cell repertoires in COVID-19 (dated by TCRdb to the early 2020s). Library creation used the immunoSEQ multiplex PCR assay. In its TCRdb copy, this immuneACCESS table keeps in-frame sequences only and misses some clones. Where compared with another copy, unresolved V genes explain less than half of these, and the others have no known cause. The sample table shows some 190,000 clones, and under 85% are seen once. The ten biggest clones cover over 6.5% of the sample. Sequenced input: peripheral blood. The receptors stem from a woman aged 80 or over with COVID-19, enrolled during active disease.

V gene TRBV5-8 combines with J gene TRBJ2-3, with 12 bases that match TRBD2. The CDR3 has 16 residues. V lost 6 bases and J lost 3; bases outside the gene matches: 8. From germline, CDR1 is SGHTS and CDR2 YDEGEE. This CDR3 is CASTGTSGRVTDTQYF. The CDR3 nucleotides read TGTGCCAGCACGGGGACTAGCGGGCGAGTAACAGATACGCAGTATTTT.

This clone was observed a few times. The chain uses TRBV6-5 and TRBJ2-1, with 7 positions matching TRBD1. Germline V gene lookup returns CDR1 MNHEY and CDR2 SVGAGI. The trim removed 4 bases at V and 6 bases at J, leaving 3 bases unmatched. The CDR3 contains 13 residues. The CDR3 sequence is CASSSRQGNEQFF. The CDR3 DNA reads as TGTGCCAGCAGTTCAAGACAGGGCAATGAGCAGTTCTTC.

The rearrangement links TRBV19 to TRBJ2-5; D might be TRBD2 (6 bases). The length of the CDR3 is 14 residues. Germline values: CDR1 LNHDA, CDR2 SQIVND (reference sequence). The V end lost 3 bases, the J end lost 4 bases, and 12 bases lay between the germline ends. The CDR3 here is CASSIHRGGETQYF. For the CDR3, the DNA is TGTGCCAGTAGTATTCATAGGGGAGGAGAGACCCAGTACTTC.

The rearrangement uses TRBV11-1 and TRBJ2-7; TRBD1 agrees at 10 bases. Germline-derived CDR1 and CDR2 are SGHAT and FQDESV (reference sequence). V was pared by 5 bases and J by 4 bases, with 5 bases of the junction left unmatched. The CDR3 totals 14 residues. DNA of the CDR3: TGTGCCAGCAGCCCGACAGGGGGCCGGTACGAGCAGTACTTC. Protein: CASSPTGGRYEQYF.

This clone was observed once. This chain connects TRBV5-1 to TRBJ2-2, with TRBD1 as a possible D gene (6 bases). Germline V gene lookup returns CDR1 SGHRS and CDR2 YFSETQ. This CDR3 spans 14 amino acids. Trimming cost V 4 bases and J 7 bases, with 14 bases left between them. The CDR3, as DNA: TGCGCCAGCAGCAGGGACATGGAGGACGGGGAGCTGTTTTTT. It codes for CASSRDMEDGELFF. Full variable domain (rest looked up from reference TRBV5-1 and TRBJ2-2): KAGVTQTPRYLIKTRGQQVTLSCSPISGHRSVSWYQQTPGQGLQFLFEYFSETQRNKGNFPGRFSGRQFSNSRSEMNVSTLELGDSALYLCASSRDMEDGELFFGEGSRLTVL.

V gene TRBV7-2 combines with J gene TRBJ2-1; weak D call: TRBD2 (6 bases). The CDR3 sequence is 15 residues long. V lost 3 bases and J lost 4, with 13 bases in between. The V gene's germline CDR1 is SGHTA and CDR2 FQGNSA. CDR3 nucleotide sequence: TGTGCCAGCAGCTTCCTAGCGACCGGGTACAATGAGCAGTTCTTC. It encodes CASSFLATGYNEQFF.

The chain has TRBV2 and TRBJ2-7; 13 nucleotides agree with TRBD2. Germline-derived CDR1 and CDR2 are SNHLY and FYNNEI. Germline trimming cut 3 bases from V and 0 bases from J; bases unmatched to any gene: 8. The length of the CDR3 is 18 residues. The CDR3 bases are TGTGCCAGCAGTGACCCGTGGACTAGCGGGAGCCTCTCCTACGAGCAGTACTTC. Translation gives CASSDPWTSGSLSYEQYF. Supplemented by reference TRBV2 and TRBJ2-7, the full variable domain reads EPEVTQTPSHQVTQMGQEVILRCVPISNHLYFYWYRQILGQKVEFLVSFYNNEISEKSEIFDDQFSVERPDGSNFTLKIRSTKLEDSAMYFCASSDPWTSGSLSYEQYFGPGTRLTVT.

V gene TRBV6-4 combines with J gene TRBJ2-1, with 14 bases lining up with TRBD2. CDR3 size: 16 residues. Unmatched junction bases numbered 7, after V lost 5 bases and J lost 7 bases. Germline V gives CDR1 MRHNA, CDR2 SNTAGT. CDR3 sequence: CASSQQGLAGVNEQFF. The CDR3 bases are TGTGCCAGCAGTCAACAGGGACTAGCGGGGGTTAATGAGCAGTTCTTC.

The rearrangement uses TRBV6-5 and TRBJ1-5, with D hard to call. The CDR3 is 15 residues long. The V end lost 2 bases, the J end lost 0 bases, and 8 bases lay between the germline ends. Per germline, CDR1 MNHEY and CDR2 SVGAGI. The chain's CDR3 is CASSYGKYSNQPQHF. The CDR3 DNA follows: TGTGCCAGCAGTTACGGCAAATATAGCAATCAGCCCCAGCATTTT.

The V call is TRBV3-1 (or the pseudogene TRBV3-2), the J call TRBJ1-5, with 7 nucleotides matching TRBD1. CDR1 LGHDT and CDR2 YNNKEL come from the germline V gene (reference sequence). The V segment lost 5 bases and the J segment 7 bases; nucleotides outside the gene matches: 5. The CDR3 is 13 amino acids. The chain's CDR3 is CASSYGQAQPQHF. CDR3 bases: TGTGCCAGCAGCTACGGACAGGCACAGCCCCAGCATTTT.

The sample holds a few counts of this clone. The chain has TRBV24-1 and TRBJ2-1, with 7 bases matching TRBD2. The CDR3 is 13 residues long. Germline CDR1 KGHDR, CDR2 SFDVKD. J gave up 5 bases and V 9 bases, and 6 bases lay outside the gene matches. The CDR3 region has the DNA TGTGCCACCGGTCTAGCGGCCAACAATGAGCAGTTCTTC. It yields the protein CATGLAANNEQFF.

The chain employs TRBV5-1 and TRBJ2-1, with D hard to call. Trimming removed 2 bases from V and 5 bases from J, with 8 bases in between. The CDR3 runs 13 residues. Germline lookup yields CDR1 SGHRS and CDR2 YFSETQ. The CDR3 coding sequence is TGCGCCAGCAGCTTTAACAGAGACAATGAGCAGTTCTTC. It is translated as CASSFNRDNEQFF. The variable domain in full, with the rest retrieved from reference TRBV5-1 and TRBJ2-1, is KAGVTQTPRYLIKTRGQQVTLSCSPISGHRSVSWYQQTPGQGLQFLFEYFSETQRNKGNFPGRFSGRQFSNSRSEMNVSTLELGDSALYLCASSFNRDNEQFFGPGTRLTVL.

This rearrangement joins TRBV5-1 to TRBJ2-3; 10 positions match TRBD2. In germline, CDR1 is SGHRS, CDR2 YFSETQ. The CDR3 is 14 residues long. After removal of 3 bases from V and 6 bases from J, the junction contained 4 bases not matched to a gene. CDR3 loop: CASSYLAGVDTQYF. In nucleotides, the CDR3 is TGCGCCAGCAGCTATCTAGCGGGGGTCGATACGCAGTATTTT.

CDR3 protein: CASSLIYSGEQFF. CDR3 sequence (DNA): TGTGCCAGCAGCTTAATCTACTCTGGTGAGCAGTTCTTC. V is TRBV7-3 and J is TRBJ2-1, with D unresolved. The ends were cut back, 1 base at V and 9 bases at J, with 10 bases in the middle. Germline CDR1 is SGHTA and CDR2 is FQGTGA. CDR3 length: 13 amino acids.

This clone was seen a single time. The CDR3 nucleotides are TGTGCCAGCAGTCAACCTTCCGGGGTCGGACAGCCCCAGCATTTT. Translated: CASSQPSGVGQPQHF. This rearrangement joins TRBV28 to TRBJ1-5; D ambiguous. The length of the CDR3 is 15 residues. V was clipped by 5 bases and J by 7 bases, with 18 bases between them. Per the germline V gene, CDR1 is MDHEN and CDR2 is SYDVKM.

The chain couples TRBV15 to TRBJ2-5; weak D call: TRBD2 (7 bases). V gave up 5 bases and J gave up 5 bases, with 18 bases separating them. Germline V gene data show CDR1 as LNHNV and CDR2 as YYDKDF (reference sequence). The CDR3 length is 15 residues. CDR3 protein: CATSLGAGAGETQYF. DNA for the CDR3: TGTGCCACCAGCCTAGGGGCGGGGGCCGGGGAGACCCAGTACTTC.

The chain recombines TRBV5-6 with TRBJ1-2, with TRBD1 as a possible D gene (5 bases). Germline assignment: CDR1 SGHDT and CDR2 YYEEEE. The CDR3 loop spans 13 amino acids. Trimming took 2 bases from V and 4 from J, leaving 9 bases between them. This chain's CDR3 is CASSFAQGYGYTF. The CDR3 nucleotides are TGTGCCAGCAGCTTTGCCCAGGGCTATGGCTACACCTTC.

Regarding this clone: A read error may produce the germline difference seen at one junction end. The V call is TRBV7-2, the J call TRBJ2-2; weak D call: TRBD1 (6 bases). Germline V lookup: CDR1 SGHTA, CDR2 FQGNSA. There are 14 residues in the CDR3. CDR3 loop: CASNLPGVTGELFF. The CDR3 region has the DNA TGTGCCAGCAACTTACCAGGGGTCACCGGGGAGCTGTTTTTT.

The rearrangement links TRBV12-3 or TRBV12-4 to TRBJ2-7; 7 nucleotides align to TRBD1. The CDR3 covers 13 residues. V gave up 6 bases and J gave up 5 bases; unmatched junction bases: 7. The CDR3 DNA reads TGTGCCAGCAGAACGACAGGGAATCACGAGCAGTACTTC. Protein: CASRTTGNHEQYF.

The chain carries TRBV28 and TRBJ1-3; no definite D call. Germline V CDR1 and CDR2: MDHEN, SYDVKM. Trimming removed 3 bases at V and 0 bases at J, with 18 bases between. The CDR3 has 18 amino acids. CDR3 sequence reads: CASSLIGGGPNSGNTIYF. The CDR3 DNA sequence: TGTGCCAGCAGTTTGATAGGCGGAGGGCCTAACTCTGGAAACACCATATATTTT.